The T cell receptor beta chain under discussion was sequenced for a study of monozygotic twins with inflammatory bowel disease. Study-wide findings and caveats: On the inverse Simpson index, IBD patients scored lower for TCRbeta diversity than healthy co-twins. The study supported no single strong signal or clonotype linked to IBD. Whether twins were concordant or discordant made no difference to repertoire similarity, possibly from limited power.

Comments on this clonotype: Its antigen is currently unknown.

Investigators pulled total RNA out of whole blood and did not sort T cells. TCRdb derives one entry per CDR3 protein from the 5' RACE reads, leaving out DNA. The listing contains 150,000 to 200,000 distinct CDR3 sequences. What was sequenced was blood. The receptor's source is a human donor with ulcerative colitis or Crohn's disease, or a healthy co-twin of an affected twin (not recorded which).

CDR3 residues: CASSLEGALPDGYTF. The V gene is TRBV5-1, the J gene TRBJ1-2; the D gene TCRdb calls, TRBD1, cannot be checked with no DNA. Germline assignment: CDR1 SGHRS and CDR2 YFSETQ. The CDR3 loop spans 15 amino acids.